These 2 T cell receptor beta chains came from one sample sequenced in a study of cytomegalovirus exposure and HLA in healthy donors. PCR was performed using 60 Vbeta and 13 Jbeta primers. The data were produced by immunoSEQ multiplex PCR, yet TCRdb's version contains in-frame clones alone and is incomplete. This sample carries about 160,000 clones, over 65% of them seen once, and the ten largest clones take roughly 7.1%. Specimen: PBMCs. The receptors shown here come from a man aged 35-49 years in good health and CMV-seropositive.

The J gene is TRBJ1-5, the V gene TRBV7-2, with 10 bases that match TRBD1. J gave up 7 bases and V 6 bases, and 9 bases lay outside the gene matches. The CDR3 runs to 15 residues. The germline V gene encodes CDR1 SGHTA and CDR2 FQGNSA. DNA for the CDR3: TGTGCCAGCAGAGCGACAGGGGGCGCAATGCAGCCCCAGCATTTT. As protein: CASRATGGAMQPQHF.

This clone was detected only a few times. J is TRBJ2-2 and V is TRBV7-3; no clear D. V lost 5 bases and J lost 6, with 19 bases in between. The germline V gene has CDR1 SGHTA and CDR2 FQGTGA. The CDR3 extends over 16 amino acids. CDR3 residues: CASSPSLCGHPGELFF. For the CDR3, the DNA is TGTGCCAGCAGCCCGAGCTTGTGTGGGCACCCCGGGGAGCTGTTTTTT. Using reference TRBV7-3 and TRBJ2-2 for the parts outside the CDR3, the full variable domain is GAGVSQTPSNKVTEKGKYVELRCDPISGHTALYWYRQSLGQGPEFLIYFQGTGAADDSGLPNDRFFAVRPEGSVSTLKIQRTERGDSAVYLCASSPSLCGHPGELFFGEGSRLTVL.